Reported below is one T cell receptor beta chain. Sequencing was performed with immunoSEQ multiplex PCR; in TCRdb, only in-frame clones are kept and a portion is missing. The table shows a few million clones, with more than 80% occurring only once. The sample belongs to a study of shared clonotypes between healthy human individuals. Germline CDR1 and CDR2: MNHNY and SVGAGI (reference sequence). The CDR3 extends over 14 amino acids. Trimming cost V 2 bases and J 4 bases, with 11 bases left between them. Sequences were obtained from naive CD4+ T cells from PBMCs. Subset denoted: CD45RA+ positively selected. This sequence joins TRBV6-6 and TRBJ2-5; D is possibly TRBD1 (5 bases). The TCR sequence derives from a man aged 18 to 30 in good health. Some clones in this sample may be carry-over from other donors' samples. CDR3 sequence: CASSYSQGIETQYF. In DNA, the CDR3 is TGTGCCAGCAGTTACAGCCAGGGTATAGAGACCCAGTACTTC.